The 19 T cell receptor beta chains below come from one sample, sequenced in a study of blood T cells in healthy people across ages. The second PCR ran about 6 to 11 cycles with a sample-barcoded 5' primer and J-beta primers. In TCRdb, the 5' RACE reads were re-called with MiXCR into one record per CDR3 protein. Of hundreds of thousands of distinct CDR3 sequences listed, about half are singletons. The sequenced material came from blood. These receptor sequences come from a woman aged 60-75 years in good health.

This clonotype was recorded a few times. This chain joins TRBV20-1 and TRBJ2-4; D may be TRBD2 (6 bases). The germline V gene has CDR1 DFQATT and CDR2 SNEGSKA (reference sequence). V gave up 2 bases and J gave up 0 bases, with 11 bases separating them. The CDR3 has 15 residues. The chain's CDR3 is CSARRDSLAKNIQYF. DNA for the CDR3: TGCAGTGCTAGAAGGGACTCGTTAGCCAAAAACATTCAGTACTTC.

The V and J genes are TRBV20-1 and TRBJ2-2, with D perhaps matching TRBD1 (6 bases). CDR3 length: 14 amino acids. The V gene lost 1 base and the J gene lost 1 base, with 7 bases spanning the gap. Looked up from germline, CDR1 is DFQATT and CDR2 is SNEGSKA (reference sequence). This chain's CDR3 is CSARVGGNTGELFF. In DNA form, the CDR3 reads TGCAGTGCTAGAGTAGGGGGGAACACCGGGGAGCTGTTTTTT.

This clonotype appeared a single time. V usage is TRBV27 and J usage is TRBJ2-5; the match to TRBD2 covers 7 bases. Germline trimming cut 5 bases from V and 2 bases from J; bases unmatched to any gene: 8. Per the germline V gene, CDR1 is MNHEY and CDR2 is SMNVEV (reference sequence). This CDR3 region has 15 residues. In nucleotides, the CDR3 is TGTGCCAGCAGTCCGAGCGGGGTCATTCAAGAGACCCAGTACTTC. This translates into CASSPSGVIQETQYF.

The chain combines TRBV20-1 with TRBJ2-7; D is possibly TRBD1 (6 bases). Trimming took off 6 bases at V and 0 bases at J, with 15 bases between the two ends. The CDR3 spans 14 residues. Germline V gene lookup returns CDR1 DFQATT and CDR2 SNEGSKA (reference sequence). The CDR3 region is CSACKQGSSYEQYF. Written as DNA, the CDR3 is TGCAGTGCCTGCAAACAGGGAAGCTCCTACGAGCAGTACTTC.

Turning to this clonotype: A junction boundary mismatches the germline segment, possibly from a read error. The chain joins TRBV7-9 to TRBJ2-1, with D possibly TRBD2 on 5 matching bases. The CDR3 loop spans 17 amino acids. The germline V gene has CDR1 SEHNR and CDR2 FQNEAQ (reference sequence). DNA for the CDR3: TGTGCCAGCAGCCTAGGGCTCGTGGCGGCAGCCTACAATGAGCGGTACTTC. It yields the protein CASSLGLVAAAYNERYF.

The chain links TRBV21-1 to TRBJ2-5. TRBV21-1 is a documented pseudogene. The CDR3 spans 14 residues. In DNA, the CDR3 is TGTGCCAGCAGCAAAGCGCGGGGTCAAGAGACCCAGTACTTC. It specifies CASSKARGQETQYF.

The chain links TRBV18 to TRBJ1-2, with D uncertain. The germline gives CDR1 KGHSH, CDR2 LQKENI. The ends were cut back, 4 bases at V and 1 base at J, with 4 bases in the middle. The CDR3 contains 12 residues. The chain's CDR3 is CASSQYNYGYTF. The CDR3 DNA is TGTGCCAGCTCACAGTATAACTATGGCTACACCTTC.

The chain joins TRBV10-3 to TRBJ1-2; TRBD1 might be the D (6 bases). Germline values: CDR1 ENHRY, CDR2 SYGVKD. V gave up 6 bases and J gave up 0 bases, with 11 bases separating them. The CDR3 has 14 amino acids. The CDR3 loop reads CAISPQGTNYGYTF. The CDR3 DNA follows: TGTGCCATCAGCCCTCAGGGGACTAACTATGGCTACACCTTC.

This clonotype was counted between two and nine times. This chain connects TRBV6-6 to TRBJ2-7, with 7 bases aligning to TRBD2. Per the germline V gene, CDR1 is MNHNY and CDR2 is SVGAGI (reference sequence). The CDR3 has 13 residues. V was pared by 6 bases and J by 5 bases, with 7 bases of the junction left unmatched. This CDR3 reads CASSRRTSDEQYF. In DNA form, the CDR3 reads TGTGCCAGCAGCCGACGGACTAGTGACGAGCAGTACTTC.

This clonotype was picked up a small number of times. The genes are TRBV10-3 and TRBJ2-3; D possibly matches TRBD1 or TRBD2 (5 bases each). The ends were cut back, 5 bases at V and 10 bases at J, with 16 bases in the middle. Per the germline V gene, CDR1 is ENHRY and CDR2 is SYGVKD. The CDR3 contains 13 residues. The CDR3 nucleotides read TGTGCCATCAGTACCGGGACCCGGAACCCGCAGTATTTT. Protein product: CAISTGTRNPQYF.

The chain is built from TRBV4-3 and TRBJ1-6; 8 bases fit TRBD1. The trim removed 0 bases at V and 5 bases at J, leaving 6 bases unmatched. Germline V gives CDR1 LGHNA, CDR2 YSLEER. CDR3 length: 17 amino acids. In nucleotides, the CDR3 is TGCGCCAGCAGCCAAGATTACCAGGGGGCCGATAATTCACCCCTCCACTTT. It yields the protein CASSQDYQGADNSPLHF.

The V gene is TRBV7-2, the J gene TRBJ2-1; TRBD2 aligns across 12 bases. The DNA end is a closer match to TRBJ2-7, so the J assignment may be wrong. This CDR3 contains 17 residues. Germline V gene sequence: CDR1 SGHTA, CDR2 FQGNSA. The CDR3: CASSWGGGTSGYNEQYF. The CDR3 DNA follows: TGTGCCAGCAGCTGGGGGGGTGGGACTAGCGGGTACAATGAGCAGTACTTC.

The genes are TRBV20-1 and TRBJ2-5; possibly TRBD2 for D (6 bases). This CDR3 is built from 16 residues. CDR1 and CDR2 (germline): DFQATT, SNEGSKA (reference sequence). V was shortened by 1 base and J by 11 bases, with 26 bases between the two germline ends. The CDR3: CSARGSGSGRPNEQYF. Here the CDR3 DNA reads TGCAGTGCTAGAGGCTCCGGTAGCGGCAGACCCAATGAGCAGTACTTC.

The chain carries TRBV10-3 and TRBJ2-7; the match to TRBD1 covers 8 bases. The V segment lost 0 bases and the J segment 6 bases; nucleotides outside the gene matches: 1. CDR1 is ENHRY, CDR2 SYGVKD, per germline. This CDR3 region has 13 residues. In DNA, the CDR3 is TGTGCCATCAGTGAGTCACAGGGGGGCGAGCAGTACTTC. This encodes CAISESQGGEQYF.

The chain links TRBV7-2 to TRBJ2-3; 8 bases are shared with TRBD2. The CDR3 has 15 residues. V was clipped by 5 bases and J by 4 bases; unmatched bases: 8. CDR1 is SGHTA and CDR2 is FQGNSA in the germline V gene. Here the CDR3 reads CASSTQAGVSDTQYF. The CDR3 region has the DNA TGTGCCAGCAGCACTCAAGCGGGAGTTTCAGATACGCAGTATTTT.

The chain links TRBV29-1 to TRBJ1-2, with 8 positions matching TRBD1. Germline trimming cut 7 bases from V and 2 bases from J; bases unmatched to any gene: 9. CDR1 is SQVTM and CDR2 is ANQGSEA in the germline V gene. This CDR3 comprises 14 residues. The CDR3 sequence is CSALSGGANYGYTF. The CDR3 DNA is TGCAGCGCCCTATCAGGGGGCGCGAACTATGGCTACACCTTC.

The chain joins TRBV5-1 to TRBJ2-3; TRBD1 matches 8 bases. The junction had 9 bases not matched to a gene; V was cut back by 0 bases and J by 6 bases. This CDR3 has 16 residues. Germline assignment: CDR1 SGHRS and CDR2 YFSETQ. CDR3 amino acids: CASSLAGGRGRDTQYF. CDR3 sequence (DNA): TGCGCCAGCAGCTTGGCCGGAGGCAGGGGGCGGGATACGCAGTATTTT.

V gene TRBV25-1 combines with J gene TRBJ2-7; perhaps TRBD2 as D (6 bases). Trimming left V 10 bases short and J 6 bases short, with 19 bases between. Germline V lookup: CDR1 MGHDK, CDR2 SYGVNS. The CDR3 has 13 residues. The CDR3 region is CATKGAGGVEQYF. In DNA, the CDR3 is TGTGCCACCAAAGGGGCAGGAGGGGTCGAGCAGTACTTC.

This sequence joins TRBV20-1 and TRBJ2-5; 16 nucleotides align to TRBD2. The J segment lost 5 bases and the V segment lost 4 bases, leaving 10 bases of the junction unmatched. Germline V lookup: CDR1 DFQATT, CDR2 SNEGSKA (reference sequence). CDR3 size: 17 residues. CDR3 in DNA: TGCAGTGCTATTCAAGGGACTAGCGGGAGGGCCTCCGAGACCCAGTACTTC. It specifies CSAIQGTSGRASETQYF.